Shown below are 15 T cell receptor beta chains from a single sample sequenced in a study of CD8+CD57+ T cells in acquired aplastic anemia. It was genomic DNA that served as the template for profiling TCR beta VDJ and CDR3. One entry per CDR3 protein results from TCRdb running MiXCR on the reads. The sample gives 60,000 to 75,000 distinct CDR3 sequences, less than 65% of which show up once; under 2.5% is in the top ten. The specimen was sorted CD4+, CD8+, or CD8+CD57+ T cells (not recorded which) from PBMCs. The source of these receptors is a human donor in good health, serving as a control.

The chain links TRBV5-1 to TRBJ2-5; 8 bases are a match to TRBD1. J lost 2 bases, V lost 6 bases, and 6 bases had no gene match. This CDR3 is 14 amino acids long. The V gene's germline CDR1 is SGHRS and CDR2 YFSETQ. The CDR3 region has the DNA TGCGCCAGCACCTCCGGGACAGGACAAGAGACCCAGTACTTC. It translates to CASTSGTGQETQYF.

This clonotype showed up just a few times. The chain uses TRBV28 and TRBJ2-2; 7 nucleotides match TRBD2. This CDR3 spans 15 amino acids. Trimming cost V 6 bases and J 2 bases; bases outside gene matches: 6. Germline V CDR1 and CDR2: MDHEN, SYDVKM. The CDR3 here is CASRVSGANTGELFF. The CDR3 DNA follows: TGTGCCAGCAGGGTCAGCGGGGCCAACACCGGGGAGCTGTTTTTT.

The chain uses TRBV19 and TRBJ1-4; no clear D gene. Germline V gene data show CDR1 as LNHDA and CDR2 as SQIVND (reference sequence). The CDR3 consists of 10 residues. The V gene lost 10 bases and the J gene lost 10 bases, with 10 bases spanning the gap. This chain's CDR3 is CATQSGKLFF. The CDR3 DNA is TGTGCCACCCAGTCCGGAAAACTGTTTTTT.

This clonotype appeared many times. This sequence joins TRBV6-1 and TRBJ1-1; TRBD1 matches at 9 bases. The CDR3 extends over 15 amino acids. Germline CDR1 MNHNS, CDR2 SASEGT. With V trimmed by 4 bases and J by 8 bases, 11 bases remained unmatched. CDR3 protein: CASSGETGGVTEAFF. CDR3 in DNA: TGTGCCAGCAGTGGAGAGACAGGGGGAGTTACGGAAGCTTTCTTT.

The chain's CDR3 is CATSPGLAIEQFF. The DNA of the CDR3 is TGTGCCACCAGTCCGGGACTAGCGATTGAGCAGTTCTTC. This rearrangement joins TRBV24-1 to TRBJ2-1; 10 bases are shared with TRBD2. Germline CDR1 is KGHDR and CDR2 is SFDVKD. The length of the CDR3 is 13 residues. With 6 bases clipped from V and 9 bases from J, the junction kept 4 bases outside the gene matches.

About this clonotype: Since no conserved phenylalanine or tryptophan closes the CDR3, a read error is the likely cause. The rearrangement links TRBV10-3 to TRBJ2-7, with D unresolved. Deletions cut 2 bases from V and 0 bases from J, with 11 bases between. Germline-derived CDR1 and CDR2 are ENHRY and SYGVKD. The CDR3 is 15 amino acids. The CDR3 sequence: CAISEADTVSYEQYL. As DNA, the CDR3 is TGTGCCATCAGTGAGGCCGACACTGTCTCCTACGAGCAGTACCTC.

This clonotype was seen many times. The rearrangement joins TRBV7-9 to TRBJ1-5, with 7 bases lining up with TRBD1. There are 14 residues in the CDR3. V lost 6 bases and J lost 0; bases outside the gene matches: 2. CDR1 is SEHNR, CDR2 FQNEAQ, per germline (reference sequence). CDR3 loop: CASSRQGSNQPQHF. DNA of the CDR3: TGTGCCAGCAGTCGACAGGGTAGCAATCAGCCCCAGCATTTT.

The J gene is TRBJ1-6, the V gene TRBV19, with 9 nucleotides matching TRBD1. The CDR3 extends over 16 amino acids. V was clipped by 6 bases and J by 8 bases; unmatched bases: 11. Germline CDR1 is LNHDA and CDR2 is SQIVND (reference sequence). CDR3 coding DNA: TGTGCCAGTAGCACCACAGGGGGCGCGAATGATTCACCCCTCCACTTT. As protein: CASSTTGGANDSPLHF. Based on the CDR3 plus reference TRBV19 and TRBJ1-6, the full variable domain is DGGITQSPKYLFRKEGQNVTLSCEQNLNHDAMYWYRQDPGQGLRLIYYSQIVNDFQKGDIAEGYSVSREKKESFPLTVTSAQKNPTAFYLCASSTTGGANDSPLHFGNGTRLTVT.

The CDR3 here is CSARGGGEQYF. The CDR3, as DNA: TGCAGTGCTAGGGGCGGGGGCGAGCAGTACTTC. V usage is TRBV20-1 and J usage is TRBJ2-7; 7 nucleotides match TRBD2. V dropped 3 bases and J dropped 6; count of bases not matched to a gene: 2. The germline V gene has CDR1 DFQATT and CDR2 SNEGSKA (reference sequence). The CDR3 is made up of 11 amino acids.

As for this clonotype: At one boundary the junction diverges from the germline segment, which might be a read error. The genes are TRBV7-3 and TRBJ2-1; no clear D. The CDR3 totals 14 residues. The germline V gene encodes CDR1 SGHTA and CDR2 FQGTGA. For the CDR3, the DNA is TGTGCCAGCAGCTTGAGTCCCGCATACTATGAGCAGTCCTTC. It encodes CASSLSPAYYEQSF. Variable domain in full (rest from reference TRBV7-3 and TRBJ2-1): GAGVSQTPSNKVTEKGKYVELRCDPISGHTALYWYRQSLGQGPEFLIYFQGTGAADDSGLPNDRFFAVRPEGSVSTLKIQRTERGDSAVYLCASSLSPAYYEQSFGPGTRLTVL.

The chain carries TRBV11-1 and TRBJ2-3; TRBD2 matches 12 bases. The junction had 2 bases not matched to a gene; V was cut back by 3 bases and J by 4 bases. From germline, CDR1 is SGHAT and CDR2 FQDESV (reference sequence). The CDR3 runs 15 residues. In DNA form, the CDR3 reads TGTGCCAGCAGCTTGGGACTAGCGGGTTCAGATACGCAGTATTTT. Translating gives CASSLGLAGSDTQYF.

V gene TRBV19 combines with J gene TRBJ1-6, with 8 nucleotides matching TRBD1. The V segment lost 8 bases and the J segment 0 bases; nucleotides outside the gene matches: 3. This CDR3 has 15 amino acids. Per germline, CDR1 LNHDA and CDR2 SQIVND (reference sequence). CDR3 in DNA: TGTGCCAGTTGGGACAGGAGCTCCTATAATTCACCCCTCCACTTT. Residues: CASWDRSSYNSPLHF.

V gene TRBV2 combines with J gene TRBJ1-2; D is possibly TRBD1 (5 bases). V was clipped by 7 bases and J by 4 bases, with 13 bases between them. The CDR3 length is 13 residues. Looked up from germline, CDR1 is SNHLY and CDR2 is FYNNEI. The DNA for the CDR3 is TGTGCCAGCACCTTCCCAGGGATCTATGGCTACACCTTC. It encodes CASTFPGIYGYTF.

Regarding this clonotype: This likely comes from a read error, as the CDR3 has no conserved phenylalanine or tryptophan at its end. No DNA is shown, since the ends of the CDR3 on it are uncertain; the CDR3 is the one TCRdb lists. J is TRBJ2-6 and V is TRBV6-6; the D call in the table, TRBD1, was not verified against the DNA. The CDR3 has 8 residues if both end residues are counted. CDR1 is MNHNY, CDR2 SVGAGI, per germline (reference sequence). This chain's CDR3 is CASIRGGT.

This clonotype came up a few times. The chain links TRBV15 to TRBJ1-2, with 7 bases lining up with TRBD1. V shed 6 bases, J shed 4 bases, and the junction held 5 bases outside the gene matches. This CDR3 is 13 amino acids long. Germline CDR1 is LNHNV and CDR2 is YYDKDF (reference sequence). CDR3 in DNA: TGTGCCACCAGTGCAGGGGACAGCTATGGCTACACCTTC. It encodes CATSAGDSYGYTF.